This paragraph covers one TCR beta chain sequence. The sample originates from a study of blood T cell repertoires in COVID-19. About the research overall: T cells, B-cell-depleted T cells, or PBMCs supplied cDNA or gDNA.

Libraries were prepared by immunoSEQ multiplex PCR; TCRdb keeps only in-frame clonotypes and omits some of them. Among roughly 90,000 clones, over 70% were seen once, and the ten largest hold roughly a third. This sequence was found in a woman aged 80 or older with active or convalescent COVID-19. The material sequenced was peripheral blood.

DNA of the CDR3: TGTGCCAGCAGCCCCGGGGGGAGTACCTCAAGAAACACCATATATTTT. This codes for CASSPGGSTSRNTIYF. V usage is TRBV3-1 (or the pseudogene TRBV3-2) and J usage is TRBJ1-3, with a tentative D call TRBD1 (5 bases). Germline V gene data show CDR1 as LGHDT and CDR2 as YNNKEL (reference sequence). V gave up 4 bases and J gave up 5 bases, with 18 bases separating them. The CDR3 has 16 residues.